This is a list of T cell receptor beta chains from one sample in a study of patients and donors after allogeneic stem cell transplantation. TCRdb reanalysed the RT-PCR reads using MiXCR and keeps one entry per CDR3 protein. The sample contains about 960,000 distinct CDR3 sequences, roughly 18% of which appear only once. The sample comprised blood, either unsorted or a sorted T cell fraction (not recorded which). These TCRs come from a human donor who was either an allogeneic HSCT recipient or a stem cell or donor lymphocyte infusion donor (not recorded which). It is not recorded whose cells these are; they may come from a transplant donor. Both conserved end residues are part of each CDR3. Fields, in order: V gene, J gene, D gene, clone size, CDR3 DNA, CDR3 protein. D genes are given only for firm matches. A row's size may be missing; if present it is once, few, many or a size class.

TRBV5-1	TRBJ2-1	TRBD2	few	TGCGCCAGCAGCTTGGCCACCGGGGGGGCCTACAATGAGCAGTTCTTC	CASSLATGGAYNEQFF
TRBV6-5	TRBJ1-5	-	-	TGTGCCAGCAGTTACAGCTTTTTGGGACAGCCCCAGCATTTT	CASSYSFLGQPQHF
TRBV4-1	TRBJ1-4	TRBD1	-	TGCGCCAGCAGCCATTCCCTGGGAGACAGGGGTCATGAAAAACTGTTTTTT	CASSHSLGDRGHEKLFF
TRBV7-8	TRBJ1-6	TRBD1	-	TGTGCCAGCAGCTTAACCGGGACAGAGAATTCACCCCTCCACTTT	CASSLTGTENSPLHF
TRBV24-1	TRBJ2-7	-	-	TGTGCCACCAGTGACATACAGGGCTACGAGCAGTACTTC	CATSDIQGYEQYF
TRBV5-1	TRBJ1-2	TRBD1	-	TGCGCCAGCAGCGTCCAGGGGGCTGACTATGGCTACACCTTC	CASSVQGADYGYTF
TRBV12-3/TRBV12-4	TRBJ2-7	TRBD2	-	TGTGCCAGCACCCCCTGGACTAGCGGGAGCTCCTACGAGCAGTACTTC	CASTPWTSGSSYEQYF
TRBV20-1	TRBJ1-1	TRBD1	-	TGCAGTGCTAGCATTACCGGGACAGCGAACACTGAAGCTTTCTTT	CSASITGTANTEAFF
TRBV5-1	TRBJ1-1	-	few	TGCGCCAGCAGGTTGGAAACGGGGGCCACTGAAGCTTTCTTT	CASRLETGATEAFF
TRBV12-3/TRBV12-4	TRBJ2-4	-	-	TGTGCCAGCAGTTGGGCGGGAACGTCAAAAGGAATTCAGTACTTC	CASSWAGTSKGIQYF
TRBV12-3/TRBV12-4	TRBJ1-1	-	many	TGTGCCAGCACCGAGGAAGAAACAAGGTTGAACACTGAAGCTTTCTTT	CASTEEETRLNTEAFF
TRBV6-1	TRBJ2-7	TRBD1	few	TGTGCCAGCAGTCCCTATGACAGGGGGAACGAGCAGTACTTC	CASSPYDRGNEQYF
TRBV5-1	TRBJ1-3	-	-	TGCGCCAGCCGATCTTCAGGGTCGAACGGAAACACCATATATTTT	CASRSSGSNGNTIYF
TRBV20-1	TRBJ2-1	TRBD2	-	TGCAGTGCCTCACGACTAGCGGGGGAAAGGCCTGAGCAGTTCTTC	CSASRLAGERPEQFF
TRBV28	TRBJ2-3	-	few	TGTGCCAGCAGTAGATTCATCGATACGCAGTATTTT	CASSRFIDTQYF
TRBV29-1	TRBJ1-1	TRBD1	-	TGCAGCGTGAACAGGGGCAGAGGGACTGAAGCTTTCTTT	CSVNRGRGTEAFF
TRBV5-1	TRBJ2-7	-	many	TGCGCCAGCAGCCCTGGGACGGAGAACTACGAGCAGTACTTC	CASSPGTENYEQYF
TRBV7-9	TRBJ1-4	-	-	TGTGCCAGCAGCCGAAGCAGACCAGGGAATGAAAAACTGTTTTTT	CASSRSRPGNEKLFF
TRBV6-1	TRBJ1-1	-	-	TGTGCCAGCAGCCCCCCAGGACCAATGCAGGACACTGAAGCTTTCTTT	CASSPPGPMQDTEAFF